The 32 T cell receptor beta chains listed next were all sequenced from one sample in a study of blood T cell repertoires in COVID-19. Assay: immunoSEQ multiplex PCR; the TCRdb copy retains only in-frame clones and omits some. The data contain about 46,000 clones, around 83% of them singletons. The source material was PBMCs or T cells enriched from blood (not recorded which). All receptors come from a woman aged 45 to 65 who had recovered from COVID-19.

The genes are TRBV10-2 and TRBJ2-1; no clear D gene. There are 15 residues in the CDR3. Germline V gene sequence: CDR1 WSHSY, CDR2 SAAADI. V dropped 3 bases and J dropped 0 bases, with 9 bases sitting between them. CDR3 amino acids: CASSDLFSSYNEQFF. CDR3 sequence (DNA): TGCGCCAGCAGTGATTTGTTTAGCTCCTACAATGAGCAGTTCTTC.

The gene calls are TRBV7-9 and TRBJ2-1; TRBD2 agrees at 8 bases. This CDR3 contains 16 residues. Germline CDR1 and CDR2: SEHNR and FQNEAQ (reference sequence). V trimming: 5 bases; J trimming: 6 bases; junction bases outside the gene matches: 12. In nucleotides, the CDR3 is TGTGCCAGCAGCGCTCCGGGACTAGGTACTCTCAATGAGCAGTTCTTC. It encodes CASSAPGLGTLNEQFF.

This clone came up a few times. V gene TRBV21-1 combines with J gene TRBJ1-1; the DNA was not compared with TRBD1, the D call given in the table. TRBV21-1 is marked as a pseudogene. The CDR3 runs to 16 residues. The CDR3 loop is CASSKGPRQLNTEAFF. The CDR3 DNA sequence: TGTGCCAGCAGCAAAGGTCCCAGGCAGCTGAACACTGAAGCTTTCTTT.

This chain links TRBV11-2 with TRBJ2-7, with 8 bases that match TRBD1. Germline V gene lookup returns CDR1 SGHAT and CDR2 FQNNGV. There are 14 residues in the CDR3. The trim removed 5 bases at V and 1 base at J, leaving 4 bases unmatched. The CDR3 DNA is TGTGCCAGCAGCCCCAGGGGGCAATCCTACGAGCAGTACTTC. Translating it yields CASSPRGQSYEQYF.

The V and J genes are TRBV7-2 and TRBJ2-1, with 9 bases identical to TRBD2. The germline V gene encodes CDR1 SGHTA and CDR2 FQGNSA. There are 16 residues in the CDR3. Trimming removed 4 bases from V and 12 bases from J; junction bases left unmatched: 16. The CDR3 spells CASSYPSAGGALRQFF. The CDR3 coding sequence is TGTGCCAGCAGCTACCCCTCGGCGGGGGGGGCTTTAAGGCAGTTCTTC. Full variable domain (rest looked up from reference TRBV7-2 and TRBJ2-1): GAGVSQSPSNKVTEKGKDVELRCDPISGHTALYWYRQSLGQGLEFLIYFQGNSAPDKSGLPSDRFSAERTGGSVSTLTIQRTQQEDSAVYLCASSYPSAGGALRQFFGPGTRLTVL.

J is TRBJ2-1 and V is TRBV7-2; D call uncertain. Per germline, CDR1 SGHTA and CDR2 FQGNSA. The CDR3 runs to 12 residues. V gave up 5 bases and J gave up 5 bases, with 7 bases separating them. The CDR3 DNA reads as TGTGCCAGCAGCCATCCCAACAATGAGCAGTTCTTC. Its protein product is CASSHPNNEQFF.

The V gene is TRBV5-1, the J gene TRBJ1-2; TRBD1 might be the D (5 bases). The V end lost 4 bases, the J end lost 4 bases, and 11 bases lay between the germline ends. The CDR3 has 13 amino acids. The V gene's germline CDR1 is SGHRS and CDR2 YFSETQ. CDR3: CASSLGGIYGYTF. Written as DNA, the CDR3 is TGCGCCAGCAGCCTCGGGGGGATCTATGGCTACACCTTC.

The chain links TRBV4-2 to TRBJ1-4, with D unclear. Germline V gene data show CDR1 as LGHNA and CDR2 as YNFKEQ. The CDR3 runs to 16 residues. The V end was cut by 0 bases, the J end by 3 bases, with 11 bases between. CDR3 bases: TGTGCCAGCAGCCAAGATCGATCCGGGGCTAATGAAAAACTGTTTTTT. Its protein is CASSQDRSGANEKLFF.

This clone was detected only a few times. This chain uses TRBV28 with TRBJ1-3, with a tentative D call TRBD1 (6 bases). This CDR3 is built from 16 residues. The V gene's germline CDR1 is MDHEN and CDR2 SYDVKM. Trimming cost V 5 bases and J 2 bases, with 16 bases left between them. Written as DNA, the CDR3 is TGTGCCAGCAGTCCTGACAGGCGACGGGCTGGAAACACCATATATTTT. Translation: CASSPDRRRAGNTIYF.

J is TRBJ2-2 and V is TRBV27; 10 positions match TRBD1. This CDR3 spans 16 amino acids. Germline CDR1 and CDR2: MNHEY and SMNVEV (reference sequence). The trim removed 5 bases at V and 6 bases at J, leaving 9 bases unmatched. The CDR3 sequence: CASSLRQGASPGELFF. The CDR3 region has the DNA TGTGCCAGCAGTCTCAGACAGGGGGCCTCCCCCGGGGAGCTGTTTTTT.

This sequence joins TRBV27 and TRBJ2-1; 7 nucleotides align to TRBD2. Germline V gives CDR1 MNHEY, CDR2 SMNVEV (reference sequence). The CDR3 has 16 amino acids. V shed 6 bases, J shed 1 base, and the junction held 9 bases outside the gene matches. The CDR3 bases are TGTGCCAGCAGCCCCTCTCCGGGGGGTTCCTACAATGAGCAGTTCTTC. As protein: CASSPSPGGSYNEQFF.

This chain joins TRBV6-5 and TRBJ2-5; D might be TRBD2 (5 bases). The V end lost 0 bases, the J end lost 2 bases, and 7 bases lay between the germline ends. CDR3 length equals 14 residues. The germline V gene encodes CDR1 MNHEY and CDR2 SVGAGI. The CDR3 loop is CASSYSGSQETQYF. The CDR3 DNA is TGTGCCAGCAGTTACTCGGGGAGTCAAGAGACCCAGTACTTC.

As regards this clone: This sample includes further DNA sequences coding for the same CDR3. This chain uses TRBV7-2 with TRBJ2-7; 11 bases are a match to TRBD2. The germline V gene encodes CDR1 SGHTA and CDR2 FQGNSA. The CDR3 runs 15 residues. After removal of 5 bases from V and 2 bases from J, the junction contained 5 bases not matched to a gene. In DNA form, the CDR3 reads TGTGCCAGCAGCCTGACTAGCGGGATCCCCTACGAGCAGTACTTC. It encodes CASSLTSGIPYEQYF.

In nucleotides, the CDR3 is TGTGCCAGCAGCTCGACCAGGGGGGAGACCCAGTACTTC. It specifies CASSSTRGETQYF. The chain employs TRBV7-2 and TRBJ2-5; 7 nucleotides line up with TRBD1. V was clipped by 4 bases and J by 5 bases; unmatched bases: 4. Germline-derived CDR1 and CDR2 are SGHTA and FQGNSA. The CDR3 totals 13 residues.

The chain is built from TRBV12-3 or TRBV12-4 and TRBJ1-1; D gene ambiguous. V lost 3 bases to trimming and J lost 1 base, with 6 bases between them. The CDR3 covers 13 residues. The CDR3 DNA reads as TGTGCCAGCAGTTTGGTCGGGAACACTGAAGCTTTCTTT. Translation: CASSLVGNTEAFF.

This sequence joins TRBV19 and TRBJ2-2, with D maybe TRBD2 (7 bases). Germline CDR1 is LNHDA and CDR2 is SQIVND (reference sequence). The V end lost 3 bases, the J end lost 0 bases, and 14 bases lay between the germline ends. This CDR3 region has 17 residues. CDR3 protein: CASSIWVGGPNTGELFF. The CDR3 nucleotides are TGTGCCAGTAGTATTTGGGTCGGGGGGCCGAACACCGGGGAGCTGTTTTTT.

V gene TRBV12-3 or TRBV12-4 combines with J gene TRBJ2-7; 8 nucleotides align to TRBD1. This CDR3 region has 12 residues. Germline trimming cut 8 bases from V and 3 bases from J; bases unmatched to any gene: 3. CDR3 residues: CASGQGIYEQYF. CDR3 nucleotides: TGTGCCAGCGGACAGGGAATCTACGAGCAGTACTTC.

The J gene is TRBJ1-5, the V gene TRBV28, with TRBD1 matching over 10 bases. Germline V gene lookup returns CDR1 MDHEN and CDR2 SYDVKM. Unmatched junction bases numbered 8, after V lost 5 bases and J lost 4 bases. The CDR3 sequence is 16 residues long. The CDR3 coding sequence is TGTGCCAGCAGTCAATTAGGGACAGGGGCTAATCAGCCCCAGCATTTT. Translation: CASSQLGTGANQPQHF.

The V and J genes are TRBV2 and TRBJ1-2; possible D gene TRBD1, 6 bases. The germline V gene encodes CDR1 SNHLY and CDR2 FYNNEI. The V and J ends lost 6 bases and 5 bases respectively, with 13 bases between them. The CDR3 has 13 amino acids. CDR3 amino acids: CASRVNREYGYTF. The CDR3 DNA reads as TGTGCCAGCAGAGTAAACAGGGAGTATGGCTACACCTTC.

This chain joins TRBV7-3 and TRBJ2-1; tentatively, D is TRBD2 (6 bases). Trimming cost V 0 bases and J 0 bases, with 15 bases left between them. The germline CDR1 and CDR2 sequences are SGHTA and FQGTGA. This CDR3 is 18 amino acids long. The CDR3 spells CASSLTSSSAASYNEQFF. DNA of the CDR3: TGTGCCAGCAGCTTAACAAGTTCTAGCGCAGCCTCCTACAATGAGCAGTTCTTC.

This rearrangement joins TRBV9 to TRBJ1-2, with D possibly TRBD1 on 6 matching bases. The V end lost 3 bases, the J end lost 8 bases, and 11 bases lay between the germline ends. Germline assignment: CDR1 SGDLS and CDR2 YYNGEE. The CDR3 totals 12 residues. For the CDR3, the DNA is TGTGCCAGCAGCGCAAACAGGGTCGGCTACACCTTC. Its protein product is CASSANRVGYTF. The full variable domain, completed using reference TRBV9 and TRBJ1-2, is DSGVTQTPKHLITATGQRVTLRCSPRSGDLSVYWYQQSLDQGLQFLIQYYNGEERAKGNILERFSAQQFPDLHSELNLSSLELGDSALYFCASSANRVGYTFGSGTRLTVV.

The genes are TRBV6-1 and TRBJ1-5; TRBD1 agrees at 9 bases. J gave up 8 bases and V 1 base, and 3 bases lay outside the gene matches. The CDR3 is 14 amino acids. Per the germline V gene, CDR1 is MNHNS and CDR2 is SASEGT. This CDR3 reads CASSEDRGLKPQHF. As DNA, the CDR3 is TGTGCCAGCAGTGAAGACAGGGGGCTCAAGCCCCAGCATTTT.

CDR3 sequence (DNA): TGCAGCCTCCAGGGACTAGCGGGGGCAAGGGGCACAGATACGCAGTATTTT. Its translation: CSLQGLAGARGTDTQYF. V usage is TRBV29-1 and J usage is TRBJ2-3; 14 bases line up with TRBD2. CDR1 and CDR2 (germline): SQVTM, ANQGSEA. V dropped 8 bases and J dropped 1; count of bases not matched to a gene: 11. This CDR3 region has 17 residues.

V gene TRBV10-2 combines with J gene TRBJ2-3, with a weak D call TRBD1 (6 bases). This CDR3 has 15 residues. The V end lost 3 bases, the J end lost 4 bases, and 14 bases lay between the germline ends. Germline V lookup: CDR1 WSHSY, CDR2 SAAADI. This CDR3 is CASSDRGVRSDTQYF. CDR3 coding DNA: TGCGCCAGCAGTGACAGGGGCGTAAGGTCAGATACGCAGTATTTT.

The rearrangement joins TRBV6-5 to TRBJ2-7; 7 nucleotides agree with TRBD2. After removal of 1 base from V and 7 bases from J, the junction contained 4 bases not matched to a gene. The CDR3 loop spans 13 amino acids. Per germline, CDR1 MNHEY and CDR2 SVGAGI. Here the CDR3 DNA reads TGTGCCAGCAGTTACTGGGCGGGGGAAGAGCAGTACTTC. It encodes CASSYWAGEEQYF.

This clone came up a few times. The chain couples TRBV9 to TRBJ2-5; 8 nucleotides agree with TRBD2. The trim removed 0 bases at V and 4 bases at J, leaving 14 bases unmatched. This CDR3 spans 18 amino acids. Per the germline V gene, CDR1 is SGDLS and CDR2 is YYNGEE. In DNA, the CDR3 is TGTGCCAGCAGCGTAGGACAGCTCCCGGGAGGGGGGGGAGAGACCCAGTACTTC. Protein sequence: CASSVGQLPGGGGETQYF. Using reference TRBV9 and TRBJ2-5 for the parts outside the CDR3, the full variable domain is DSGVTQTPKHLITATGQRVTLRCSPRSGDLSVYWYQQSLDQGLQFLIQYYNGEERAKGNILERFSAQQFPDLHSELNLSSLELGDSALYFCASSVGQLPGGGGETQYFGPGTRLLVL.

The chain has TRBV7-2 and TRBJ1-5; TRBD1 might be the D (5 bases). V was trimmed by 4 bases and J by 7 bases, leaving 17 bases between them. This CDR3 is 15 amino acids long. CDR1 and CDR2 from the germline V gene are SGHTA and FQGNSA. The CDR3 loop is CASSSFSGLGQPQHF. CDR3 DNA sequence: TGTGCCAGCAGCTCGTTTTCAGGGCTCGGGCAGCCCCAGCATTTT.

This chain uses TRBV6-1 with TRBJ2-2; 11 bases are shared with TRBD1. Germline lookup yields CDR1 MNHNS and CDR2 SASEGT. The CDR3 length is 14 residues. V lost 8 bases, J lost 5 bases, and 4 bases stayed unmatched. As DNA, the CDR3 is TGTGCCAGCGCGGGACAGGGGGTAACCGGGGAGCTGTTTTTT. Encoded protein: CASAGQGVTGELFF.

In DNA form, the CDR3 reads TGTGCCAGCAGCTTAGCGCGAGGGTTCGGGGAGCTGTTTTTT. Translation: CASSLARGFGELFF. The chain couples TRBV7-9 to TRBJ2-2; a possible D gene is TRBD2 (5 bases). This CDR3 contains 14 residues. With 0 bases removed from V and 7 bases from J, the gap between germline ends came to 9 bases. CDR1 SEHNR and CDR2 FQNEAQ come from the germline V gene (reference sequence).

The rearrangement links TRBV19 to TRBJ1-2, with TRBD1 identical over 8 bases. The length of the CDR3 is 13 residues. Trimming removed 6 bases from V and 6 bases from J; junction bases left unmatched: 6. Germline-derived CDR1 and CDR2 are LNHDA and SQIVND (reference sequence). CDR3 nucleotides: TGTGCCAGTAGAGATCCGGGACAGGATGGCTACACCTTC. Its translation is CASRDPGQDGYTF.

The chain uses TRBV30 and TRBJ1-3, with 7 bases matching TRBD1. Germline-derived CDR1 and CDR2 are GTSNPN and SVGIG (reference sequence). This CDR3 region has 15 residues. V dropped 0 bases and J dropped 3; count of bases not matched to a gene: 5. CDR3 residues: CAWSVGTALGNTIYF. Here the CDR3 DNA reads TGTGCCTGGAGTGTGGGGACAGCTCTTGGAAACACCATATATTTT.

As regards this clone: The junction does not match germline at one end; this may be a read error. V usage is TRBV7-7 and J usage is TRBJ2-5, with 10 bases matching TRBD2. The CDR3 is 16 residues long. From germline, CDR1 is SSHAT and CDR2 FNYEAQ (reference sequence). For the CDR3, the DNA is TGTGCTAGCAGCTTAGCGGGAGCGGGAGGGCAGGAGACCCAGTACTTC. Protein sequence: CASSLAGAGGQETQYF. The full variable domain, in which reference TRBV7-7 and TRBJ2-5 provide the parts outside the CDR3, is GAGVSQSPRYKVTKRGQDVTLRCDPISSHATLYWYQQALGQGPEFLTYFNYEAQPDKSGLPSDRFSAERPEGSISTLTIQRTEQRDSAMYRCASSLAGAGGQETQYFGPGTRLLVL.